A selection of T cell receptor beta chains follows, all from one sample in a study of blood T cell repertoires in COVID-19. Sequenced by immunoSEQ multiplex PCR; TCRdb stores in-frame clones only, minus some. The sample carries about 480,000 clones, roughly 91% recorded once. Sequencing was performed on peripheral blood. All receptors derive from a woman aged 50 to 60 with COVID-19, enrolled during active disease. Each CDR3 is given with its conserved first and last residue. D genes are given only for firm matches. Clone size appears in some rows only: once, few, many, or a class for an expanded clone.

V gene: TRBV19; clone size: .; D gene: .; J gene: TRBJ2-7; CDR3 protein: CASSIDSVPGGSREQYF; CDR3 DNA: TGTGCCAGTAGTATAGATAGCGTACCGGGGGGCTCGCGGGAGCAGTACTTC
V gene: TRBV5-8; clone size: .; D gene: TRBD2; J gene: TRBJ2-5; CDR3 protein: CASSLGGGLEETQYF; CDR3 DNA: TGTGCCAGCAGCTTGGGGGGAGGGTTGGAAGAGACCCAGTACTTC
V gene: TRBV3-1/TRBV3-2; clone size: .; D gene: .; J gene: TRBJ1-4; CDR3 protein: CASSQEGRGGKLFF; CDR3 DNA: TGTGCCAGCAGCCAAGAAGGGCGGGGAGGAAAACTGTTTTTT
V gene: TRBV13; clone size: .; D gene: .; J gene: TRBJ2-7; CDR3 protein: CASSLGEAPGEQYF; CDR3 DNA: TGTGCCAGCAGCTTAGGCGAGGCCCCCGGCGAGCAGTACTTC
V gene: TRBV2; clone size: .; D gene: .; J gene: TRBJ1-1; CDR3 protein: CASSTVLNTEAFF; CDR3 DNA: TGTGCCAGCAGCACGGTCCTGAACACTGAAGCTTTCTTT
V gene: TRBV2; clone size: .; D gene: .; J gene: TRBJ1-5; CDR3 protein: CASSSNQPQHF; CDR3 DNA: TGTGCCAGCAGTTCGAATCAGCCCCAGCATTTT
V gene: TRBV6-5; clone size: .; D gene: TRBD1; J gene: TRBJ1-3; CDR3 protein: CASSRDRDRGNTIYF; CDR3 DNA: TGTGCCAGCAGTCGAGACAGGGATCGGGGAAACACCATATATTTT
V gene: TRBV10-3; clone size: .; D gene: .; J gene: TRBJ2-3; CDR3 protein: CAIKLENTQYF; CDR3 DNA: TGTGCCATCAAACTTGAAAATACGCAGTATTTT
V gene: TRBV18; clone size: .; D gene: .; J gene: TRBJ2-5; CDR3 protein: CASSPPGTGGETQYF; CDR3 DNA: TGTGCCAGCTCACCACCCGGGACCGGGGGAGAGACCCAGTACTTC
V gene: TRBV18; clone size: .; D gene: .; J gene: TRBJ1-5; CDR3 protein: CASSLRDNQPQHF; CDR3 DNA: TGTGCCAGCTCCCTCCGAGATAATCAGCCCCAGCATTTT
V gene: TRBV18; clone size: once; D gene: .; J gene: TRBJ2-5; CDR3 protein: CASSPGEQETQYF; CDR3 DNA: TGTGCCAGCTCACCCGGGGAGCAAGAGACCCAGTACTTC
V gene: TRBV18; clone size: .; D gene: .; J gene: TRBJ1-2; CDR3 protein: CASSPPTDNYGYTF; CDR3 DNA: TGTGCCAGCTCACCTCCGACAGACAACTATGGCTACACCTTC
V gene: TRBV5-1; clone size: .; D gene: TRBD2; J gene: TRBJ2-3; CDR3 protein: CASSLGLAGDTQYF; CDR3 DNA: TGCGCCAGCAGCCTCGGACTAGCGGGGGATACGCAGTATTTT
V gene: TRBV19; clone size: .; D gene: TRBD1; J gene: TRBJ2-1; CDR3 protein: CASSIDRDSHEQFF; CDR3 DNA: TGTGCCAGTAGTATAGATCGGGACAGCCATGAGCAGTTCTTC
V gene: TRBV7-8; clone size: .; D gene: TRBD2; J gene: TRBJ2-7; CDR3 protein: CASRELGTSGGYEQYF; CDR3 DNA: TGTGCCAGCAGGGAATTGGGGACTAGCGGGGGATACGAGCAGTACTTC
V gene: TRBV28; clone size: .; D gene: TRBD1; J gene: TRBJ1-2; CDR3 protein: CASSLWEAGQGRSGYGYTF; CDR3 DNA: TGTGCCAGCAGTTTGTGGGAGGCGGGACAGGGGAGGTCCGGATATGGCTACACCTTC
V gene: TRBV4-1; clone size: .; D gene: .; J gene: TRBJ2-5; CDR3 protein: CASSQEGGETQYF; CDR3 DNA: TGCGCCAGCAGCCAAGAAGGGGGAGAGACCCAGTACTTC
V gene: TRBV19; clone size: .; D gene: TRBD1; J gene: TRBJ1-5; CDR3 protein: CASSRYRGSNQPQHF; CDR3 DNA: TGTGCCAGTAGCCGTTACAGGGGGAGCAATCAGCCCCAGCATTTT
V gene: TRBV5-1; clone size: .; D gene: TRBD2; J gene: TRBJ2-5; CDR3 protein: CASSPGLYEETQYF; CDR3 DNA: TGCGCCAGCAGCCCGGGACTATACGAAGAGACCCAGTACTTC
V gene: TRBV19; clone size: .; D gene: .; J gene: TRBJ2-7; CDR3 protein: CASRGSGDEQYF; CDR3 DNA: TGTGCAAGTCGGGGGTCTGGCGACGAGCAGTACTTC
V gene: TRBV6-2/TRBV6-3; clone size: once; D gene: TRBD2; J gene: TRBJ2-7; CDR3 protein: CASSWGLAGRNEQYF; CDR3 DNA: TGTGCCAGCAGTTGGGGACTAGCGGGGAGGAACGAGCAGTACTTC
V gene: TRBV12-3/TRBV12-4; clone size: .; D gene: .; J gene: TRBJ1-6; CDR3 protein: CASSFMNSPLHF; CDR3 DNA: TGTGCCAGCAGTTTCATGAATTCACCCCTCCACTTT
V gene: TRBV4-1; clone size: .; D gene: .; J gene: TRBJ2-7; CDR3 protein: CASSQGQSLSYEQYF; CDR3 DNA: TGCGCCAGCAGCCAAGGACAGTCCCTCTCCTACGAGCAGTACTTC
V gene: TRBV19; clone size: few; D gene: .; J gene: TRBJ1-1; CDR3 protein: CASSIGRENTEAFF; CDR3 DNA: TGTGCCAGTAGTATCGGGAGGGAGAACACTGAAGCTTTCTTT
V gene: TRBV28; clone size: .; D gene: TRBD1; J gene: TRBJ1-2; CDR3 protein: CASSSPGQGYGYTF; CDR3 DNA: TGTGCCAGCTCGAGTCCGGGACAGGGGTATGGCTACACCTTC
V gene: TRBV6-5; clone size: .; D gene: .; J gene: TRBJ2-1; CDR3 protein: CASAVEGGIGEQFF; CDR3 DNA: TGTGCCAGCGCAGTTGAGGGGGGGATCGGTGAGCAGTTCTTC
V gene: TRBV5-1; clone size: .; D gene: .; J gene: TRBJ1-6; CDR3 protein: CASSTRGVENSPLHF; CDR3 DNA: TGCGCCAGCAGTACCCGGGGAGTAGAGAATTCACCCCTCCACTTT
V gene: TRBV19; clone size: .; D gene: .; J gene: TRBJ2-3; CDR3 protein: CASSTRDSRVRITQYF; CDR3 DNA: TGTGCCAGTAGTACCCGGGACTCCAGGGTGCGTATCACGCAGTATTTT
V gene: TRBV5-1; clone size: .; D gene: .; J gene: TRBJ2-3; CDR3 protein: CASSPGQDVGTQYF; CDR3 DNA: TGCGCCAGCAGCCCCGGACAAGACGTAGGTACGCAGTATTTT
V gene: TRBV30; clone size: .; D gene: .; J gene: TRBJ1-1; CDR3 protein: CAWSRQRGGTEAFF; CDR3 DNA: TGTGCCTGGAGTAGACAACGAGGGGGCACTGAAGCTTTCTTT
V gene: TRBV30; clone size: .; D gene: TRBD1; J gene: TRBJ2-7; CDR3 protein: CAWGRGSSLLPYEQYF; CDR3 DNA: TGTGCCTGGGGCAGGGGGTCCTCCCTCTTACCCTACGAGCAGTACTTC
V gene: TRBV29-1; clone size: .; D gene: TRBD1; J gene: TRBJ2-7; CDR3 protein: CSVVGQGSYEQYF; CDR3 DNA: TGCAGCGTTGTGGGACAGGGTAGCTACGAGCAGTACTTC
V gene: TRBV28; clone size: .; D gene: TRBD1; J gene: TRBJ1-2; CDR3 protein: CASSLGTGLNYGYTF; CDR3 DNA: TGTGCCAGCAGTTTGGGGACAGGCCTTAACTATGGCTACACCTTC
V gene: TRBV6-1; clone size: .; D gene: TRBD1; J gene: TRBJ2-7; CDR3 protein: CASSEGQGPAYF; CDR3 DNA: TGTGCCAGCAGTGAGGGACAGGGGCCCGCTTACTTC
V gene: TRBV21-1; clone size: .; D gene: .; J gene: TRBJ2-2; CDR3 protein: CATRGGKTTGELFF; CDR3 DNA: TGTGCCACCAGGGGGGGGAAAACCACCGGGGAGCTGTTTTTT
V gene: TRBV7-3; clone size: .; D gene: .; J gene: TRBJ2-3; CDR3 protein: CASSSTSTSTDTQYF; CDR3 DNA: TGTGCCAGCAGCTCCACTAGCACCAGCACAGATACGCAGTATTTT
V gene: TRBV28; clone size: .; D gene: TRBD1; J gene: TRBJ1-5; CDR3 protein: CASSLTGSQPQHF; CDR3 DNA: TGTGCCAGCAGCCTGACAGGGAGTCAGCCCCAGCATTTT
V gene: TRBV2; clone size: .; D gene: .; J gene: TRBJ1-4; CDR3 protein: CASSTPGEGYEKLFF; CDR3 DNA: TGTGCCAGCAGTACCCCAGGGGAGGGATACGAAAAACTGTTTTTT
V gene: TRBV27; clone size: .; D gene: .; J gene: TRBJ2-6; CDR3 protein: CASSHSRTGANVLTF; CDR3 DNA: TGTGCCAGCAGCCATAGCCGGACTGGGGCCAACGTCCTGACTTTC
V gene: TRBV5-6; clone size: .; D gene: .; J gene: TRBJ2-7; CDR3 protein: CASSREPGTYEQYF; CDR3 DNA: TGTGCCAGCAGCAGGGAACCAGGGACCTACGAGCAGTACTTC
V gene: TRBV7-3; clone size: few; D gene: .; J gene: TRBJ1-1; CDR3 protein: CASSPGIGTEAFF; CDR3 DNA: TGTGCCAGCAGCCCAGGTATCGGCACTGAAGCTTTCTTT
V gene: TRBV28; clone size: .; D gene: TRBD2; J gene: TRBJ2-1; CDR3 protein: CASSQLSGGNNEQFF; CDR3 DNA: TGTGCCAGCAGTCAACTTAGCGGGGGTAATAATGAGCAGTTCTTC
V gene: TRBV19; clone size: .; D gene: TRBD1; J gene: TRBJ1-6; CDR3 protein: CASSIGRDRVHSPLHF; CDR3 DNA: TGTGCCAGTAGTATAGGCCGGGACAGGGTGCATTCACCCCTCCACTTT
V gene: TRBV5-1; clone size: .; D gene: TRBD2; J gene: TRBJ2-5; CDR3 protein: CASSLLAGGRSGTQYF; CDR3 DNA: TGCGCCAGCAGCTTGCTAGCGGGGGGGCGTTCGGGGACCCAGTACTTC